These 20 T cell receptor beta chains share one sample of origin, sequenced in a study of blood T cell repertoires in COVID-19. Assay used: immunoSEQ multiplex PCR; TCRdb lists only in-frame clones, some missing. The sample holds under 450,000 clones, more than 85% seen once. Sequences were obtained from PBMCs or T cells enriched from blood (not recorded which). These receptors originate from a middle-aged woman who had been exposed to COVID-19.

The chain has TRBV10-2 and TRBJ2-3; D is possibly TRBD2 (5 bases). V lost 2 bases, J lost 14 bases, and 11 bases lay in between. This CDR3 has 11 residues. CDR1 is WSHSY and CDR2 is SAAADI in the germline V gene. The CDR3: CASSEARRWYF. The CDR3 coding sequence is TGCGCCAGCAGTGAGGCCCGGAGGTGGTATTTT.

The J gene is TRBJ1-1, the V gene TRBV7-9; 9 bases line up with TRBD1. V was clipped by 5 bases and J by 2 bases; unmatched bases: 6. The CDR3 extends over 15 amino acids. Germline-derived CDR1 and CDR2 are SEHNR and FQNEAQ (reference sequence). CDR3 region: CASSKTGGINTEAFF. In nucleotides, the CDR3 is TGTGCCAGCAGCAAGACAGGGGGAATAAACACTGAAGCTTTCTTT.

This chain uses TRBV2 with TRBJ1-2; D might be TRBD1 (6 bases). Germline V gives CDR1 SNHLY, CDR2 FYNNEI. Trimming removed 3 bases from V and 6 bases from J, with 8 bases in between. The CDR3 extends over 12 amino acids. The CDR3 here is CASSDRGDGYTF. CDR3 bases: TGTGCCAGCAGTGACAGGGGTGATGGCTACACCTTC.

The V gene is TRBV18, the J gene TRBJ1-1; D is undetermined. Germline CDR1 is KGHSH and CDR2 is LQKENI. With 6 bases removed from V and 0 bases from J, the gap between germline ends came to 8 bases. There are 13 residues in the CDR3. CDR3 DNA: TGTGCCAGCTCTGCCGAGCTGAACACTGAAGCTTTCTTT. Protein: CASSAELNTEAFF. Combining the CDR3 with reference TRBV18 and TRBJ1-1 gives the whole variable domain NAGVMQNPRHLVRRRGQEARLRCSPMKGHSHVYWYRQLPEEGLKFMVYLQKENIIDESGMPKERFSAEFPKEGPSILRIQQVVRGDSAAYFCASSAELNTEAFFGQGTRLTVV.

This chain connects TRBV27 to TRBJ2-1; 8 bases are a match to TRBD2. The CDR3 extends over 17 amino acids. The germline V gene has CDR1 MNHEY and CDR2 SMNVEV (reference sequence). V trimming: 6 bases; J trimming: 6 bases; junction bases outside the gene matches: 16. In DNA, the CDR3 is TGTGCCAGCAGAGCACCCCGGGCAGCGGGAGTACCCAATGAGCAGTTCTTC. Protein product: CASRAPRAAGVPNEQFF.

The chain employs TRBV7-9 and TRBJ1-1, with D unclear. The CDR3 has 13 residues. Between the trimmed V and J ends, which lost 5 bases and 6 bases, there was a span of 13 bases. The germline gives CDR1 SEHNR, CDR2 FQNEAQ (reference sequence). The CDR3 DNA sequence: TGTGCCAGCAGCCCTGCCATGAGGTCTGAAGCTTTCTTT. It specifies CASSPAMRSEAFF.

The chain recombines TRBV12-5 with TRBJ2-5; 8 bases are shared with TRBD2. Trimming at V came to 3 bases and at J to 5 bases, leaving 11 bases not matched to a gene. Germline V CDR1 and CDR2: LGHNT, FRNRAP. The CDR3 is 16 residues long. CDR3 coding DNA: TGTGCTAGTGGTTTAGGTAGCGGGGCGGCGGGGGAGACCCAGTACTTC. This sequence encodes CASGLGSGAAGETQYF.

J is TRBJ1-2 and V is TRBV15; 7 bases map to TRBD1. The V segment lost 4 bases and the J segment 3 bases; nucleotides outside the gene matches: 5. There are 14 residues in the CDR3. The germline V gene has CDR1 LNHNV and CDR2 YYDKDF (reference sequence). CDR3 DNA sequence: TGTGCCACCAGCACCCGGGACAGACACTATGGCTACACCTTC. Translated, it gives CATSTRDRHYGYTF.

The chain carries TRBV19 and TRBJ2-1, with D maybe TRBD1 (6 bases). Germline V gene data show CDR1 as LNHDA and CDR2 as SQIVND (reference sequence). The V end was cut by 1 base, the J end by 8 bases, with 21 bases between. The CDR3 totals 17 residues. CDR3 sequence: CASSIVTGRLLTHEQFF. CDR3 sequence (DNA): TGTGCCAGTAGTATAGTAACAGGGCGGCTTTTGACCCATGAGCAGTTCTTC.

The chain recombines TRBV18 with TRBJ2-5; 10 bases are a match to TRBD1. The length of the CDR3 is 16 residues. The trim removed 0 bases at V and 4 bases at J, leaving 5 bases unmatched. Germline loops: CDR1 KGHSH, CDR2 LQKENI. The CDR3 is CASSPPVGTGAETQYF. In DNA, the CDR3 is TGTGCCAGCTCACCACCGGTCGGGACAGGGGCAGAGACCCAGTACTTC.

J is TRBJ1-6 and V is TRBV5-6; TRBD1 matches at 9 bases. Germline lookup yields CDR1 SGHDT and CDR2 YYEEEE. The CDR3 runs 15 residues. V dropped 4 bases and J dropped 6; count of bases not matched to a gene: 5. This CDR3 reads CASSAGTGTNSPLHF. DNA of the CDR3: TGTGCCAGCAGCGCCGGGACAGGGACTAATTCACCCCTCCACTTT.

The rearrangement links TRBV19 to TRBJ2-2; D remains ambiguous. Trimming shortened V by 3 bases and J by 0 bases, and 8 bases separated the two germline ends. This CDR3 is built from 15 residues. Germline loops: CDR1 LNHDA, CDR2 SQIVND (reference sequence). The CDR3 nucleotides are TGTGCCAGTAGTATTAACGGAGCGAACACCGGGGAGCTGTTTTTT. Its protein product is CASSINGANTGELFF.

V and J are TRBV4-2 and TRBJ1-4; D gene uncertain. CDR1 is LGHNA, CDR2 YNFKEQ, per germline. This CDR3 has 15 residues. V was clipped by 4 bases and J by 8 bases, with 17 bases between them. CDR3 coding DNA: TGTGCCAGCAGCCGCCCCGCGGGGATTGAGGAAAAACTGTTTTTT. Translation: CASSRPAGIEEKLFF.

This chain connects TRBV5-4 to TRBJ2-5; D is unclear. V lost 1 base and J lost 4, with 17 bases in between. Germline V gene lookup returns CDR1 SGHNT and CDR2 YYREEE (reference sequence). This CDR3 contains 16 residues. CDR3 in amino acids: CASSLPGNLLVETQYF. For the CDR3, the DNA is TGTGCCAGCAGCTTGCCGGGTAATTTACTCGTAGAGACCCAGTACTTC.

CDR3 nucleotide sequence: TGTGCCAGCAGCTTAAGGGGGCGTGGGGAGACCCAGTACTTC. The encoded protein is CASSLRGRGETQYF. V and J are TRBV7-9 and TRBJ2-5; 7 nucleotides match TRBD1. CDR1 and CDR2 from the germline V gene are SEHNR and FQNEAQ (reference sequence). The CDR3 is 14 amino acids. V lost 2 bases, J lost 5 bases, and 5 bases stayed unmatched. Full variable domain (missing parts from reference TRBV7-9 and TRBJ2-5): DTGVSQNPRHKITKRGQNVTFRCDPISEHNRLYWYRQTLGQGPEFLTYFQNEAQLEKSRLLSDRFSAERPKGSFSTLEIQRTEQGDSAMYLCASSLRGRGETQYFGPGTRLLVL.

CDR3 sequence: CSVSSGQVRFF. DNA of the CDR3: TGCAGCGTTTCTTCAGGTCAGGTCCGGTTCTTC. V is TRBV29-1 and J is TRBJ2-1; D call uncertain. Germline CDR1 is SQVTM and CDR2 is ANQGSEA. With 5 bases removed from V and 15 bases from J, the gap between germline ends came to 17 bases. The CDR3 length is 11 residues.

The chain has TRBV4-1 and TRBJ1-5; a possible D gene is TRBD1 (5 bases). Germline V CDR1 and CDR2: MGHRA, YSYEKL. This CDR3 is 15 amino acids long. V was pared by 4 bases and J by 4 bases, with 14 bases between. The CDR3 nucleotides read TGCGCCAGCAGCCTCACCTGGGGGGGTAATCAGCCCCAGCATTTT. This codes for CASSLTWGGNQPQHF.

The rearrangement joins TRBV2 to TRBJ1-2, with 9 bases that match TRBD1. CDR3 length: 14 residues. Germline values: CDR1 SNHLY, CDR2 FYNNEI. V lost 5 bases, J lost 3 bases, and 4 bases stayed unmatched. CDR3 coding DNA: TGTGCCAGCAGTCCGGGACAGGGTCACTATGGCTACACCTTC. Translated: CASSPGQGHYGYTF.

This chain links TRBV5-1 with TRBJ1-5; 8 nucleotides match TRBD1. After removal of 4 bases from V and 2 bases from J, the junction contained 5 bases not matched to a gene. The CDR3 has 15 residues. Germline V gene lookup returns CDR1 SGHRS and CDR2 YFSETQ. CDR3 sequence reads: CASSTTGDGNQPQHF. CDR3 in DNA: TGCGCCAGCAGCACGACAGGGGATGGCAATCAGCCCCAGCATTTT.

This rearrangement joins TRBV30 to TRBJ1-3, with D maybe TRBD1 (6 bases). Germline V CDR1 and CDR2: GTSNPN, SVGIG (reference sequence). V was clipped by 1 base and J by 2 bases, with 9 bases between them. The CDR3 is 14 amino acids. CDR3 sequence reads: CAWSEDSAGNTIYF. The CDR3, as DNA: TGTGCCTGGAGTGAGGACAGTGCTGGAAACACCATATATTTT. The complete variable domain, with remaining parts taken from reference TRBV30 and TRBJ1-3, reads SQTIHQWPATLVQPVGSPLSLECTVEGTSNPNLYWYRQAAGRGLQLLFYSVGIGQISSEVPQNLSASRPQDRQFILSSKKLLLSDSGFYLCAWSEDSAGNTIYFGEGSWLTVV.